This entry lists 20 T cell receptor beta chains sequenced from one sample in a study of technical replicates of blood from several donors. Clones were read by immunoSEQ multiplex PCR, and TCRdb kept only the in-frame ones, dropping some. The sample lists under 90,000 clones, roughly 98% occurring once. The sample consisted of T cells isolated from PBMCs. These receptors originate from a human donor in good health.

The chain carries TRBV27 and TRBJ1-3; D is ambiguous. V was clipped by 4 bases and J by 3 bases, with 16 bases between them. Per germline, CDR1 MNHEY and CDR2 SMNVEV (reference sequence). The length of the CDR3 is 16 residues. CDR3 nucleotide sequence: TGTGCCAGCAGTTCCCGTGGAGGGTCTTATGGAAACACCATATATTTT. Amino acid sequence: CASSSRGGSYGNTIYF.

The V gene is TRBV7-9, the J gene TRBJ2-7, with D unresolved. The germline V and J ends were trimmed by 3 bases and 5 bases, with 5 bases remaining between them. Germline V lookup: CDR1 SEHNR, CDR2 FQNEAQ (reference sequence). The CDR3 is 11 amino acids. Here the CDR3 reads CASSFLDEQYF. CDR3 bases: TGTGCCAGCAGCTTCTTAGACGAGCAGTACTTC.

The chain uses TRBV28 and TRBJ2-7; 8 bases match TRBD1. V lost 3 bases to trimming and J lost 6 bases; unmatched junction nucleotides: 13. This CDR3 comprises 16 residues. The germline V gene has CDR1 MDHEN and CDR2 SYDVKM. The CDR3 sequence is CASSFPWQGAIPEQYF. The CDR3 nucleotides are TGTGCCAGCAGTTTCCCTTGGCAGGGGGCGATTCCCGAGCAGTACTTC. Supplemented by reference TRBV28 and TRBJ2-7, the full variable domain reads DVKVTQSSRYLVKRTGEKVFLECVQDMDHENMFWYRQDPGLGLRLIYFSYDVKMKEKGDIPEGYSVSREKKERFSLILESASTNQTSMYLCASSFPWQGAIPEQYFGPGTRLTVT.

A note on this clone: One junction end disagrees with the germline gene, perhaps due to a read error. This chain connects TRBV7-7 to TRBJ2-5; 13 bases are a match to TRBD2. Germline lookup yields CDR1 SSHAT and CDR2 FNYEAQ (reference sequence). The CDR3 has 16 residues. This CDR3 reads CASSLLAGGPRETQYF. CDR3 in DNA: TGTGCTAGCAGCTTACTAGCGGGGGGGCCTAGAGAGACCCAGTACTTC.

The gene calls are TRBV6-4 and TRBJ2-1, with D possibly matching TRBD1 (5 bases). Trimming took 8 bases from V and 1 from J, leaving 12 bases between them. The CDR3 has 14 amino acids. CDR1 and CDR2 (germline): MRHNA, SNTAGT. CDR3 nucleotide sequence: TGTGCCAGCTCACAGGCAGGGTCCTACAATGAGCAGTTCTTC. Translation: CASSQAGSYNEQFF.

This clone was observed a single time. V gene TRBV4-1 combines with J gene TRBJ1-1; D possibly corresponds to TRBD1 (5 bases). The V gene lost 3 bases and the J gene lost 3 bases, with 8 bases spanning the gap. The CDR3 covers 13 residues. Germline assignment: CDR1 MGHRA and CDR2 YSYEKL. DNA of the CDR3: TGCGCCAGCAGCCAGGGGCACCACACTGAAGCTTTCTTT. It codes for CASSQGHHTEAFF.

The chain uses TRBV7-9 and TRBJ2-1; 8 bases are a match to TRBD1. The CDR3 consists of 15 residues. Trimming cost V 8 bases and J 6 bases; bases outside gene matches: 12. Germline V gene lookup returns CDR1 SEHNR and CDR2 FQNEAQ (reference sequence). In DNA, the CDR3 is TGTGCCAGCGAACTCGACAGGGGCGTCCCCAATGAGCAGTTCTTC. It yields the protein CASELDRGVPNEQFF.

The V gene is TRBV7-9, the J gene TRBJ2-3; 10 bases match TRBD2. Germline V gene lookup returns CDR1 SEHNR and CDR2 FQNEAQ (reference sequence). V trimming: 6 bases; J trimming: 4 bases; junction bases outside the gene matches: 7. This CDR3 is 15 amino acids long. The CDR3, as DNA: TGTGCCAGCAGTATGAGCGGGGGGGCGTCAGATACGCAGTATTTT. It encodes CASSMSGGASDTQYF. The full variable domain, its missing parts supplied by reference TRBV7-9 and TRBJ2-3, is DTGVSQNPRHKITKRGQNVTFRCDPISEHNRLYWYRQTLGQGPEFLTYFQNEAQLEKSRLLSDRFSAERPKGSFSTLEIQRTEQGDSAMYLCASSMSGGASDTQYFGPGTRLTVL.

The V gene is TRBV5-5, the J gene TRBJ2-7; TRBD2 might be the D (5 bases). The CDR3 covers 15 residues. V was shortened by 0 bases and J by 2 bases, with 12 bases between the two germline ends. The germline V gene encodes CDR1 SGHKS and CDR2 YYEKEE (reference sequence). The CDR3 DNA is TGTGCCAGCAGCTTGGGTATGGGAGTTGCCTACGAGCAGTACTTC. This encodes CASSLGMGVAYEQYF.

The chain employs TRBV4-1 and TRBJ1-2; TRBD1 is a possible D gene (5 bases). CDR3 length: 15 amino acids. With 0 bases removed from V and 4 bases from J, the gap between germline ends came to 12 bases. Germline-derived CDR1 and CDR2 are MGHRA and YSYEKL. The DNA of the CDR3 is TGCGCCAGCAGCCAAGAAACTAGGGGACTCTATGGCTACACCTTC. Residues: CASSQETRGLYGYTF.

V and J are TRBV10-3 and TRBJ1-1; D unresolved. V shed 2 bases and J shed 3 bases, with 7 bases lying between them. In germline, CDR1 is ENHRY, CDR2 SYGVKD. The CDR3 is 13 residues long. CDR3 in amino acids: CAISEGRDTEAFF. The DNA for the CDR3 is TGTGCCATCAGTGAGGGGAGGGACACTGAAGCTTTCTTT.

The chain is built from TRBV11-2 and TRBJ1-5; 8 positions agree with TRBD1. Germline values: CDR1 SGHAT, CDR2 FQNNGV. With V trimmed by 0 bases and J by 9 bases, 7 bases remained unmatched. The CDR3 is made up of 15 amino acids. The CDR3 spells CASSLEGAGGRPQHF. The CDR3 DNA is TGTGCCAGCAGCTTAGAGGGGGCAGGGGGCCGGCCCCAGCATTTT.

The chain has TRBV5-1 and TRBJ2-7; possible D gene TRBD2, 5 bases. The CDR3 runs 14 residues. Germline values: CDR1 SGHRS, CDR2 YFSETQ. Deletions cut 0 bases from V and 2 bases from J, with 9 bases between. CDR3 bases: TGCGCCAGCAGCTTGGTGAGAGGGCCCTACGAGCAGTACTTC. This encodes CASSLVRGPYEQYF.

CDR3 DNA: TGTGCCAGCAGTTTAGCGGGAGGGTACAATGAGCAGTTCTTC. Residues: CASSLAGGYNEQFF. V usage is TRBV28 and J usage is TRBJ2-1; the match to TRBD2 covers 9 bases. J was trimmed by 4 bases and V by 2 bases; bases with no gene match: 0. The CDR3 sequence is 14 residues long. Germline CDR1 MDHEN, CDR2 SYDVKM. Variable domain in full (rest from reference TRBV28 and TRBJ2-1): DVKVTQSSRYLVKRTGEKVFLECVQDMDHENMFWYRQDPGLGLRLIYFSYDVKMKEKGDIPEGYSVSREKKERFSLILESASTNQTSMYLCASSLAGGYNEQFFGPGTRLTVL.

The chain links TRBV29-1 to TRBJ2-2; D gene uncertain. The CDR3 totals 11 residues. Trimming removed 5 bases from V and 7 bases from J, with 8 bases in between. Germline CDR1 SQVTM, CDR2 ANQGSEA. The CDR3 loop is CSVIQNGELFF. In DNA, the CDR3 is TGCAGCGTTATCCAGAACGGGGAGCTGTTTTTT.

As DNA, the CDR3 is TGTGCCAGCAGTTTAGGGACAGGGACCCCCTACAATGAGCAGTTCTTC. This encodes CASSLGTGTPYNEQFF. The chain combines TRBV28 with TRBJ2-1; 9 bases fit TRBD1. The CDR3 length is 16 residues. With V trimmed by 2 bases and J by 2 bases, 4 bases remained unmatched. CDR1 MDHEN and CDR2 SYDVKM come from the germline V gene. Variable domain in full (rest from reference TRBV28 and TRBJ2-1): DVKVTQSSRYLVKRTGEKVFLECVQDMDHENMFWYRQDPGLGLRLIYFSYDVKMKEKGDIPEGYSVSREKKERFSLILESASTNQTSMYLCASSLGTGTPYNEQFFGPGTRLTVL.

The CDR3 DNA follows: TGTGCCAGCACCCAGGGAGGGACAACTAACTATGGCTACACCTTC. Translation gives CASTQGGTTNYGYTF. J is TRBJ1-2 and V is TRBV13, with D possibly being TRBD1 (6 bases). CDR1 and CDR2 from the germline V gene are PRHDT and FYEKMQ (reference sequence). The CDR3 covers 15 residues. Between the trimmed V and J ends, which lost 7 bases and 0 bases, there was a span of 15 bases.

V usage is TRBV7-9 and J usage is TRBJ2-2; the D gene is possibly TRBD2 (6 bases). Trimming removed 7 bases at V and 1 base at J, with 16 bases between. CDR1 and CDR2 (germline): SEHNR, FQNEAQ (reference sequence). CDR3 size: 16 residues. The CDR3: CASIPRPSENTGELFF. CDR3 nucleotides: TGTGCCAGCATCCCCCGTCCTAGCGAGAACACCGGGGAGCTGTTTTTT.

The rearrangement links TRBV29-1 to TRBJ2-7; 8 bases are a match to TRBD1. The germline V gene encodes CDR1 SQVTM and CDR2 ANQGSEA. V was clipped by 2 bases and J by 3 bases; unmatched bases: 6. This CDR3 contains 14 residues. The CDR3 DNA follows: TGCAGCGTTGAACTGGCAGGGGGCTACTACGAGCAGTACTTC. Its protein product is CSVELAGGYYEQYF.

The chain recombines TRBV10-3 with TRBJ2-2, with D perhaps matching TRBD2 (7 bases). The V end was cut by 8 bases, the J end by 6 bases, with 16 bases between. Germline values: CDR1 ENHRY, CDR2 SYGVKD. The CDR3 runs to 14 residues. The CDR3 DNA sequence: TGTGCCATCGGGAGCGGGACAAATCCCGGGGAGCTGTTTTTT. It translates to CAIGSGTNPGELFF.